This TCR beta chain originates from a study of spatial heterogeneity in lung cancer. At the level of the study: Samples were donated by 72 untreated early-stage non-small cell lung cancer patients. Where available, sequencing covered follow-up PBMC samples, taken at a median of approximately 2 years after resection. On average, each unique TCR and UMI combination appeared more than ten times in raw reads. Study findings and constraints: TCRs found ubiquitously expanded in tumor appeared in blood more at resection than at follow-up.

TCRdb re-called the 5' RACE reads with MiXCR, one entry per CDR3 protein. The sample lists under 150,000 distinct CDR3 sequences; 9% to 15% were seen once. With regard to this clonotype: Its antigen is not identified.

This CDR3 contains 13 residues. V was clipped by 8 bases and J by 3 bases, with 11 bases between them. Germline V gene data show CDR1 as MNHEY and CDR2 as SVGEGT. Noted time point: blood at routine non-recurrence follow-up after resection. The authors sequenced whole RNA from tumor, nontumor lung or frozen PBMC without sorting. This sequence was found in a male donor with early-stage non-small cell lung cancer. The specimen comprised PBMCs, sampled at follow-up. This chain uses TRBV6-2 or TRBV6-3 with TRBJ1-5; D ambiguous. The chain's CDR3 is CASHDRFNQPQHF. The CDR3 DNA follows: TGTGCCAGCCATGACCGTTTCAATCAGCCCCAGCATTTT.